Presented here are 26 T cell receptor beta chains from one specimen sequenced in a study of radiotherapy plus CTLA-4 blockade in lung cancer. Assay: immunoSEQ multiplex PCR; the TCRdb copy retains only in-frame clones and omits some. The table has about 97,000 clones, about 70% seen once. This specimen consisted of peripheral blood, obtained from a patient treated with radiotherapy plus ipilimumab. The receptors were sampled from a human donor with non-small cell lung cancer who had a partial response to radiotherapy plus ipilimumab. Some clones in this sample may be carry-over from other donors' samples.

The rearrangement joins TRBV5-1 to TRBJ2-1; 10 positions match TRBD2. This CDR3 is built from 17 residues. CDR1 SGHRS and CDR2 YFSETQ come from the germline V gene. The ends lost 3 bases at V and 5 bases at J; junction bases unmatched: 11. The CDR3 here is CASSSPRTSGGDNEQFF. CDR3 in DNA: TGCGCCAGCAGCTCACCCCGGACTAGCGGAGGGGACAATGAGCAGTTCTTC.

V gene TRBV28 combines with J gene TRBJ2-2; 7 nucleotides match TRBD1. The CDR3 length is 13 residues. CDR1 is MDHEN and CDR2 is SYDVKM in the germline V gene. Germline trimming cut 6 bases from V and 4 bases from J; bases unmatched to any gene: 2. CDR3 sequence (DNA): TGTGCCAGCAGACAGGGGTTCACCGGGGAGCTGTTTTTT. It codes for CASRQGFTGELFF.

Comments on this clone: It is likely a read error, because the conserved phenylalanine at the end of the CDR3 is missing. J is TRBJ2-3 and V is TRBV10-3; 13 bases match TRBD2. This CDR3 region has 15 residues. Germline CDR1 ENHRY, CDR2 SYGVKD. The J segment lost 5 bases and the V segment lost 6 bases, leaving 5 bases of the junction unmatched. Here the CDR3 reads CAIRPGLAGLDTQYV. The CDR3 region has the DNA TGTGCCATCAGACCGGGACTAGCGGGATTAGATACGCAGTATGTT.

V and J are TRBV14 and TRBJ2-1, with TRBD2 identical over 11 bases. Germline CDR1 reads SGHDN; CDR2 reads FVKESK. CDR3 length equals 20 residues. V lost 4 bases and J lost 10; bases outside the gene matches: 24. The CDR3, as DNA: TGTGCCAGCAGCCCGACCCGGGCGGGAGAAGGACTAGCGGGTAAATACGAGCAGTTCTTC. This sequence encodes CASSPTRAGEGLAGKYEQFF. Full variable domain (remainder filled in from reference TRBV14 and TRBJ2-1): EAGVTQFPSHSVIEKGQTVTLRCDPISGHDNLYWYRRVMGKEIKFLLHFVKESKQDESGMPNNRFLAERTGGTYSTLKVQPAELEDSGVYFCASSPTRAGEGLAGKYEQFFGPGTRLTVL.

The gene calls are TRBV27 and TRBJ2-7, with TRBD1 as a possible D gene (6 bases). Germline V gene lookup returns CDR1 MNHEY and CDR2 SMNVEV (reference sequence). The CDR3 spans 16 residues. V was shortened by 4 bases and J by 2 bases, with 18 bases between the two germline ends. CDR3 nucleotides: TGTGCCAGCAGTTCGCGGATTGGGACACAGACCTACGAGCAGTACTTC. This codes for CASSSRIGTQTYEQYF.

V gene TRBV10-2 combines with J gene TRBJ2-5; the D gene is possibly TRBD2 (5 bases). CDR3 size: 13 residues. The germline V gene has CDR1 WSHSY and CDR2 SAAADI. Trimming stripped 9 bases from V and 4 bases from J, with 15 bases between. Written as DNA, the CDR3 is TGCGCCAGTTGGACTGTCCCGGGAGAGACCCAGTACTTC. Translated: CASWTVPGETQYF.

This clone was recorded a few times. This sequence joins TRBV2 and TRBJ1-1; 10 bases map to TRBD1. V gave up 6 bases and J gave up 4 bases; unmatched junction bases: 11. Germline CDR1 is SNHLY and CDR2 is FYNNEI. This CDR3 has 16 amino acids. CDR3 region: CASRRETGGIGTEAFF. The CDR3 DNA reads TGTGCCAGCAGAAGAGAGACAGGGGGCATAGGCACTGAAGCTTTCTTT.

CDR3 nucleotides: TGTGCCTGGAGTAGTATAGGGGGCAATCAGCCCCAGCATTTT. It translates to CAWSSIGGNQPQHF. The chain joins TRBV30 to TRBJ1-5, with D perhaps matching TRBD1 (5 bases). CDR1 is GTSNPN, CDR2 SVGIG, per germline (reference sequence). V lost 2 bases, J lost 2 bases, and 10 bases lay in between. This CDR3 is built from 14 residues.

CDR3 loop: CASRVGLAGGLDTQYF. The CDR3 region has the DNA TGTGCCAGCAGGGTCGGACTAGCGGGGGGGCTCGATACGCAGTATTTT. This chain links TRBV2 with TRBJ2-3; 15 bases are shared with TRBD2. Germline V CDR1 and CDR2: SNHLY, FYNNEI. After removal of 6 bases from V and 6 bases from J, the junction contained 7 bases not matched to a gene. The CDR3 runs to 16 residues.

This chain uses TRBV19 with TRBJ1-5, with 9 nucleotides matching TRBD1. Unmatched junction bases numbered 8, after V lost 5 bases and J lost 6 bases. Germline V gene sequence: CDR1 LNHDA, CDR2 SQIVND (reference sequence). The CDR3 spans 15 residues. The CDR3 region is CASSPGTGFGQPQHF. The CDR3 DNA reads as TGTGCCAGTAGTCCCGGGACAGGGTTTGGTCAGCCCCAGCATTTT.

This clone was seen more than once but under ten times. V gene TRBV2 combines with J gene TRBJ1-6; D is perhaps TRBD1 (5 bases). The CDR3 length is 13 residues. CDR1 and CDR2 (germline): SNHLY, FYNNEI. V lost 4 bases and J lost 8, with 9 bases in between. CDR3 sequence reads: CASSGGGHSPLHF. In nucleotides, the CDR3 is TGTGCCAGCAGTGGCGGGGGTCATTCACCCCTCCACTTT. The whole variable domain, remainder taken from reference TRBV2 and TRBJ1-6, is EPEVTQTPSHQVTQMGQEVILRCVPISNHLYFYWYRQILGQKVEFLVSFYNNEISEKSEIFDDQFSVERPDGSNFTLKIRSTKLEDSAMYFCASSGGGHSPLHFGNGTRLTVT.

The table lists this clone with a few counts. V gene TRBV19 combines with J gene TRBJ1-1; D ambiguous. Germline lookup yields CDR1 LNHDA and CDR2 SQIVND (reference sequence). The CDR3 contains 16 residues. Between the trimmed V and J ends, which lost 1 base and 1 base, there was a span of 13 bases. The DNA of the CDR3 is TGTGCCAGTAGTATAGGGTACTCAAGGAGGAACACTGAAGCTTTCTTT. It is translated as CASSIGYSRRNTEAFF.

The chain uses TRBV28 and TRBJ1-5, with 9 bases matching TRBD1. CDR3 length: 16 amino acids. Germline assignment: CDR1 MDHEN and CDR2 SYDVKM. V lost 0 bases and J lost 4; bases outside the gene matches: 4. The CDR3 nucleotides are TGTGCCAGCAGTTTATGGGGACAGGGCCATAATCAGCCCCAGCATTTT. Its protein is CASSLWGQGHNQPQHF. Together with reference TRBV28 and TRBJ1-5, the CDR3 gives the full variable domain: DVKVTQSSRYLVKRTGEKVFLECVQDMDHENMFWYRQDPGLGLRLIYFSYDVKMKEKGDIPEGYSVSREKKERFSLILESASTNQTSMYLCASSLWGQGHNQPQHFGDGTRLSIL.

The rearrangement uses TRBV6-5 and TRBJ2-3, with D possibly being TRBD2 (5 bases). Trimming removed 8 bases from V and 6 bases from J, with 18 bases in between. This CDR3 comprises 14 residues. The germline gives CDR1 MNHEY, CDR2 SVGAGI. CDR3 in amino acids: CASCRGLSSDTQYF. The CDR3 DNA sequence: TGTGCCAGCTGTCGGGGTCTTTCATCCGATACGCAGTATTTT.

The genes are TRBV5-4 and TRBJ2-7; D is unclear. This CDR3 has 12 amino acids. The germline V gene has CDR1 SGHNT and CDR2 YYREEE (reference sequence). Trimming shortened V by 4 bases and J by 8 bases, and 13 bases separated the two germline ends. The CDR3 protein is CASSTRSAQQYF. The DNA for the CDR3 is TGTGCCAGCAGCACTCGAAGCGCCCAGCAGTACTTC. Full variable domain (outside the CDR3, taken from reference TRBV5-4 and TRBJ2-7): ETGVTQSPTHLIKTRGQQVTLRCSSQSGHNTVSWYQQALGQGPQFIFQYYREEENGRGNFPPRFSGLQFPNYSSELNVNALELDDSALYLCASSTRSAQQYFGPGTRLTVT.

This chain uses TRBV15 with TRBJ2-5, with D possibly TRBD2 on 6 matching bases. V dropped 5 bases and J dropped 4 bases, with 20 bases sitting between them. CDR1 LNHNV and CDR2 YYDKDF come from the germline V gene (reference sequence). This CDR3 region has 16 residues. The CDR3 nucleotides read TGTGCCACCAGCGAAAGAACGGGACTCCCCCCAGAGACCCAGTACTTC. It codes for CATSERTGLPPETQYF. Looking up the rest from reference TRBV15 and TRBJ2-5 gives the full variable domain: DAMVIQNPRYQVTQFGKPVTLSCSQTLNHNVMYWYQQKSSQAPKLLFHYYDKDFNNEADTPDNFQSRRPNTSFCFLDIRSPGLGDTAMYLCATSERTGLPPETQYFGPGTRLLVL.

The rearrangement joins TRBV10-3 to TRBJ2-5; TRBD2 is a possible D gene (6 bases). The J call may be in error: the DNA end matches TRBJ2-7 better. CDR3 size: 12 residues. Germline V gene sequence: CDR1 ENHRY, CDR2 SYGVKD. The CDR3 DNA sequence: TGTGCCATCAGTGCCCGGGAGAACGAGCAGTACTTC. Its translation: CAISARENEQYF.

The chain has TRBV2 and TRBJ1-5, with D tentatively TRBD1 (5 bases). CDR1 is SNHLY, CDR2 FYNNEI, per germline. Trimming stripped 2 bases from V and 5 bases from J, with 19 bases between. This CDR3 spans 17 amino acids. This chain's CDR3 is CASSELDPGARDQPQHF. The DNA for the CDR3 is TGTGCCAGCAGTGAACTCGACCCGGGAGCCAGGGATCAGCCCCAGCATTTT.

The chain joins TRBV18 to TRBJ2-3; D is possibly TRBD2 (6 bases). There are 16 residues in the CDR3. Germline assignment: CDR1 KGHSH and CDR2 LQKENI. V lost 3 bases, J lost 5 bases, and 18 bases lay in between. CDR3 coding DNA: TGTGCCAGCTCACCGACGCCGGGACTGCTACTAGATACGCAGTATTTT. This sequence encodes CASSPTPGLLLDTQYF.

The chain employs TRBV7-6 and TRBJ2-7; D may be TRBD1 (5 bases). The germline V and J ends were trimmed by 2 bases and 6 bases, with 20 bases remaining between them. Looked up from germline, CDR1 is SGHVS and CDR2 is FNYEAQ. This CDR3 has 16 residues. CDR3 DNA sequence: TGTGCCAGCAGCTTACACGCTGATCAGGGTTGGCGCGAGCAGTACTTC. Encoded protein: CASSLHADQGWREQYF.

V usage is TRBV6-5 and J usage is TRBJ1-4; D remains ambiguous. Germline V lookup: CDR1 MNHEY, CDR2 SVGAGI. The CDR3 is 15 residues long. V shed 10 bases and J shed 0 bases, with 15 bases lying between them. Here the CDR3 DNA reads TGTGCCACCCTCCCTACGAGGGCAACTAATGAAAAACTGTTTTTT. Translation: CATLPTRATNEKLFF.

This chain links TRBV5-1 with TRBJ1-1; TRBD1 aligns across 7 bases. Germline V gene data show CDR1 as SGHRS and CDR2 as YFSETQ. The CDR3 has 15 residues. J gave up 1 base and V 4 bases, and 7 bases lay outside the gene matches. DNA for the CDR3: TGCGCCAGCAGCAGATGGACAGGCCGGAACACTGAAGCTTTCTTT. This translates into CASSRWTGRNTEAFF.

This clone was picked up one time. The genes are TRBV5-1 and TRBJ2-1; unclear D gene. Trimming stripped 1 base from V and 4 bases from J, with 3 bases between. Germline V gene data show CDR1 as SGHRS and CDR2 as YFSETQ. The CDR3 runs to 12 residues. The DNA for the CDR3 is TGCGCCAGCAGCTTGCGGTACAATGAGCAGTTCTTC. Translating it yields CASSLRYNEQFF. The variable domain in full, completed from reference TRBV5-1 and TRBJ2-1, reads KAGVTQTPRYLIKTRGQQVTLSCSPISGHRSVSWYQQTPGQGLQFLFEYFSETQRNKGNFPGRFSGRQFSNSRSEMNVSTLELGDSALYLCASSLRYNEQFFGPGTRLTVL.

The CDR3 region is CASITPGGNTEAFF. CDR3 DNA sequence: TGTGCCAGCATCACCCCCGGCGGGAACACTGAAGCTTTCTTT. V and J are TRBV28 and TRBJ1-1; D is undetermined. The CDR3 totals 14 residues. Germline CDR1 is MDHEN and CDR2 is SYDVKM. Trimming removed 7 bases from V and 1 base from J, with 13 bases in between.

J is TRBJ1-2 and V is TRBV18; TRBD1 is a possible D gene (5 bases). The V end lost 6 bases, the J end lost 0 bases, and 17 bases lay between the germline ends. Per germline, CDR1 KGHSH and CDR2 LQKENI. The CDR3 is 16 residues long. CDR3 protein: CASSPTGGYTNYGYTF. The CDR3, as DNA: TGTGCCAGCTCCCCCACCGGGGGGTATACTAACTATGGCTACACCTTC.

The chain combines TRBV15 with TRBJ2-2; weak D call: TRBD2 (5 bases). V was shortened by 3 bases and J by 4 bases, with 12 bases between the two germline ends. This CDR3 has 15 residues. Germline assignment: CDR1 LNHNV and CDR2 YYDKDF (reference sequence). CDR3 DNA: TGTGCCACCAGCAGGAACCGAGAGGGCACCGGGGAGCTGTTTTTT. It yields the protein CATSRNREGTGELFF.